Listed here are 14 T cell receptor beta chains from one sample, sequenced in a study of identical twins. TCRdb re-derived calls from the 5' RACE reads in MiXCR, one entry per CDR3 protein. This table holds more than 600,000 distinct CDR3 sequences, about 18% found once. The sample was also reused in another study, on T cells expressing NK-cell markers.

The sequencing sample was made of PBMCs. The receptor source for this set is a woman between 18 and 29 years old in good health.

This clonotype was picked up many times. The chain has TRBV19 and TRBJ2-3; D not resolved. Per the germline V gene, CDR1 is LNHDA and CDR2 is SQIVND (reference sequence). Trimming took off 5 bases at V and 2 bases at J, with 8 bases between the two ends. The CDR3 consists of 13 residues. The CDR3 region is CASSSGYTDTQYF. CDR3 DNA sequence: TGTGCCAGTAGTTCCGGGTACACAGATACGCAGTATTTT.

This chain links TRBV6-5 with TRBJ2-5, with a tentative D call TRBD2 (6 bases). V was cut by 2 bases and J by 3 bases, with 16 bases left in between. Germline CDR1 MNHEY, CDR2 SVGAGI. The CDR3 extends over 16 amino acids. The CDR3 DNA follows: TGTGCCAGCAGTTACCCACTCGTAACGGGAGAAGAGACCCAGTACTTC. Amino acids: CASSYPLVTGEETQYF.

The chain has TRBV5-1 and TRBJ2-3; D gene uncertain. This CDR3 region has 15 residues. The V gene lost 1 base and the J gene lost 1 base, with 10 bases spanning the gap. Germline CDR1 and CDR2: SGHRS and YFSETQ. The CDR3 bases are TGCGCCAGCAGCTTGATCGCGGAAGGCACAGATACGCAGTATTTT. This encodes CASSLIAEGTDTQYF.

The chain joins TRBV18 to TRBJ1-2; D uncertain. CDR1 is KGHSH, CDR2 LQKENI, per germline. Trimming took off 3 bases at V and 8 bases at J, with 13 bases between the two ends. The CDR3 consists of 13 residues. CDR3 DNA sequence: TGTGCCAGCTCACCGTCGGAATTTGGAGGCTACACCTTC. It translates to CASSPSEFGGYTF. Full variable domain (rest looked up from reference TRBV18 and TRBJ1-2): NAGVMQNPRHLVRRRGQEARLRCSPMKGHSHVYWYRQLPEEGLKFMVYLQKENIIDESGMPKERFSAEFPKEGPSILRIQQVVRGDSAAYFCASSPSEFGGYTFGSGTRLTVV.

The V call is TRBV20-1, the J call TRBJ2-1; TRBD2 is a possible D gene (6 bases). The CDR3 loop spans 16 amino acids. V lost 0 bases and J 5 bases, leaving 17 bases between the germline ends. Germline V gene data show CDR1 as DFQATT and CDR2 as SNEGSKA (reference sequence). The CDR3 DNA reads as TGCAGTGCTAGAGATTTCCGGGTCCCGGGGGACAATGAGCAGTTCTTC. Translating it yields CSARDFRVPGDNEQFF.

This clonotype was counted only a few times. The chain's CDR3 is CASSFPTSGSTDTQYF. The CDR3 coding sequence is TGTGCCAGCAGCTTTCCCACTAGCGGGAGTACAGATACGCAGTATTTT. V usage is TRBV5-6 and J usage is TRBJ2-3; 11 bases fit TRBD2. This CDR3 comprises 16 residues. Germline-derived CDR1 and CDR2 are SGHDT and YYEEEE. V lost 2 bases to trimming and J lost 3 bases; unmatched junction nucleotides: 5.

The rearrangement uses TRBV6-2 or TRBV6-3 and TRBJ2-7, with 9 bases aligning to TRBD1. Trimming at V came to 5 bases and at J to 2 bases, leaving 7 bases not matched to a gene. This CDR3 has 15 residues. Per the germline V gene, CDR1 is MNHEY and CDR2 is SVGEGT. CDR3 protein: CASSTGTGIPYEQYF. The CDR3 DNA is TGTGCCAGCAGTACCGGGACAGGGATCCCCTACGAGCAGTACTTC.

The chain joins TRBV20-1 to TRBJ2-7; TRBD2 agrees at 11 bases. With 5 bases clipped from V and 7 bases from J, the junction kept 7 bases outside the gene matches. CDR1 DFQATT and CDR2 SNEGSKA come from the germline V gene (reference sequence). The CDR3 totals 13 residues. The chain's CDR3 is CSAWASGRREQYF. CDR3 nucleotides: TGCAGTGCTTGGGCTAGCGGGAGGAGGGAGCAGTACTTC.

The V call is TRBV11-2, the J call TRBJ2-1, with 11 bases lining up with TRBD2. Looked up from germline, CDR1 is SGHAT and CDR2 is FQNNGV. V trimming: 5 bases; J trimming: 7 bases; junction bases outside the gene matches: 7. The CDR3 contains 15 residues. The CDR3 DNA reads as TGTGCCAGCAGCCCGTTGACTAGCGGGATTAATGAGCAGTTCTTC. This sequence encodes CASSPLTSGINEQFF.

CDR3 bases: TGTGCCTGGAGTGGAGAGGGGAGGGCGTGGGACTATGGCTACACCTTC. It encodes CAWSGEGRAWDYGYTF. The chain couples TRBV30 to TRBJ1-2, with a weak D call TRBD1 (5 bases). V dropped 1 base and J dropped 3 bases, with 18 bases sitting between them. This CDR3 has 16 residues. Germline values: CDR1 GTSNPN, CDR2 SVGIG (reference sequence).

The chain carries TRBV15 and TRBJ2-3, with TRBD2 matching 7 bases. This CDR3 has 16 residues. Germline CDR1 reads LNHNV; CDR2 reads YYDKDF (reference sequence). The trim removed 0 bases at V and 9 bases at J, leaving 12 bases unmatched. The CDR3 DNA is TGTGCCACCAGCAGAGATGGGCTAGCGGAATCGGGAACGCAGTATTTT. This sequence encodes CATSRDGLAESGTQYF.

This clonotype showed up just a few times. This chain links TRBV6-5 with TRBJ2-5; perhaps D is TRBD1 or TRBD2 (5 bases each). Trimming cost V 0 bases and J 1 base, with 12 bases left between them. The CDR3 sequence is 16 residues long. CDR1 is MNHEY and CDR2 is SVGAGI in the germline V gene. The CDR3 is CASSYSRGPTQETQYF. DNA of the CDR3: TGTGCCAGCAGTTACTCGAGGGGCCCTACCCAAGAGACCCAGTACTTC.

The genes are TRBV15 and TRBJ2-1, with D perhaps given as TRBD1 or TRBD2 (5 bases each). Germline V gene sequence: CDR1 LNHNV, CDR2 YYDKDF (reference sequence). V was trimmed by 8 bases and J by 4 bases, leaving 15 bases between them. This CDR3 has 14 residues. The CDR3 bases are TGTGCCACCGGTTCGAGGGGACGATACAATGAGCAGTTCTTC. Translating gives CATGSRGRYNEQFF.

The chain is built from TRBV9 and TRBJ2-7; a weak D match, TRBD2 (5 bases). V gave up 0 bases and J gave up 6 bases, with 10 bases separating them. Germline values: CDR1 SGDLS, CDR2 YYNGEE. There are 13 residues in the CDR3. The CDR3 sequence: CASSVEPGSEQYF. The CDR3 nucleotides read TGTGCCAGCAGCGTAGAGCCGGGAAGCGAGCAGTACTTC.